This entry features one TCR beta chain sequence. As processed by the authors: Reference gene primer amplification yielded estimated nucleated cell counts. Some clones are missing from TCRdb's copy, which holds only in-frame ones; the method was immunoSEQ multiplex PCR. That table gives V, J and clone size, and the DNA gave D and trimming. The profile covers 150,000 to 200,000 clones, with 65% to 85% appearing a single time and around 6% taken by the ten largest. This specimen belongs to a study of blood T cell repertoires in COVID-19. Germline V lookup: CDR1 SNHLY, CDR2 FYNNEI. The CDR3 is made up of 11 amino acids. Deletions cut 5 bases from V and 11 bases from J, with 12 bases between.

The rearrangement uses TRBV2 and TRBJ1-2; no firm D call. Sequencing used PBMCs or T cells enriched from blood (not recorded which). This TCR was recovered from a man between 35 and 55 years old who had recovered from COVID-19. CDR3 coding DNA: TGTGCCAGCAGTACACAGTATACGTACACCTTC. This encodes CASSTQYTYTF.